This TCR beta chain is drawn from a study of OX40 agonist ivuxolimab in advanced cancers. Study-wide background: At 0.01 to 10 mg/kg, ivuxolimab was administered intravenously to patients every 2 weeks. Partial responses occurred in Three dose-escalation patients, one with hepatocellular carcinoma and two with cutaneous melanoma. Study-level findings and limits: Antigens targeted by the expanded peripheral T cells were not determined.

Here immunoSEQ multiplex PCR was the method, and the copy in TCRdb shows in-frame clones only, minus some. The repertoire includes about 49,000 clones, 75% to 80% of them detected once, and 7.9% sits in the top ten. Germline loops: CDR1 PRHDT, CDR2 FYEKMQ (reference sequence). The CDR3 contains 15 residues. Trimming cost V 5 bases and J 5 bases, with 18 bases left between them. As to this clone: Its antigen is not known.

This clonotype was sampled from an adult with an advanced solid tumor such as melanoma, head and neck, liver or kidney cancer. The V and J genes are TRBV13 and TRBJ2-5; perhaps D is TRBD1 or TRBD2 (5 bases each). The sample consisted of CD4+ or CD8+ T cells sorted from blood, taken in a trial of the OX40 agonist ivuxolimab. The CDR3 nucleotides are TGTGCCAGCAGCCCCATGCAGGGATCGGGGGAGACCCAGTACTTC. It is translated as CASSPMQGSGETQYF.